This T cell receptor beta chain was documented in a study of blood T cell repertoires in COVID-19. Here immunoSEQ multiplex PCR was the method, and the copy in TCRdb shows in-frame clones only, minus some. The top ten hold over 3.5% of the sample, which has some 150,000 clones, 87% seen once. CDR3 length: 16 residues. Per germline, CDR1 SGDLS and CDR2 YYNGEE. The V and J ends lost 0 bases and 5 bases respectively, with 12 bases between them. The chain joins TRBV9 to TRBJ1-6, with a tentative D call TRBD1 (5 bases). This sequence originates from a woman aged 55-69 years with active or convalescent COVID-19. The specimen sequenced was peripheral blood. The CDR3 protein is CASSVDAGQNNSPLHF. Written as DNA, the CDR3 is TGTGCCAGCAGCGTAGACGCAGGACAAAATAATTCACCCCTCCACTTT.